This T cell receptor (beta chain) was found in a study of graft-versus-host responses after intestinal transplantation. Study results and caveats: Early post-transplant declines in HvG were associated with peak levels of circulating GvH clones.

For this clone: Its antigen remains unidentified.

CDR1 MNHNS and CDR2 SASEGT come from the germline V gene. V lost 11 bases to trimming and J lost 0 bases; unmatched junction nucleotides: 11. This CDR3 comprises 15 residues. This table comes from immunoSEQ multiplex PCR, and its TCRdb copy is limited to in-frame clones, with some not included. The profile covers 40,000 to 45,000 clones, with around 90% appearing a single time and over 2% taken by the ten largest. The chain carries TRBV6-1 and TRBJ2-3, with TRBD2 matching 7 bases. The sequence was obtained from a human patient who received an intestinal transplant, so some T cells may come from the graft donor. The material was PBMCs, obtained about 330 days after intestinal transplant. The CDR3 is CAGREGATSTDTQYF. The CDR3 nucleotides are TGTGCCGGGAGGGAAGGAGCGACTAGCACAGATACGCAGTATTTT.